Below, 26 T cell receptor beta chains from the same sample are listed, as sequenced in a study of T cells in Graves' hyperthyroidism and ophthalmopathy (dated by TCRdb to between 2017 and 2020). The library was produced with multiplex PCR. The sequencer listed for this sample is Illumina HiSeq 2000. The TCR beta CDR3 regions were amplified from the RNA transcripts. For the first round of RT-PCR on the TCR CDR3, the HTBI primer set was used together with the Qiagen OneStep RT-PCR kit. The public reads were run again by TCRdb, first through fastp at Q25 and then through MiXCR, and only productive beta chains were kept. CDR3 protein duplicates are merged, each entry listing the most common genes and DNA. This sample comprises some 570,000 distinct CDR3 sequences, 17% of them detected only once. Approximately 18% of the sample rests with the top ten. Sequences were obtained from blood. The receptor set was obtained from a woman under 30 with Graves' ophthalmopathy.

This clonotype has a count of ten or more. This chain links TRBV2 with TRBJ1-1, with D possibly matching TRBD1 (5 bases). With 6 bases removed from V and 0 bases from J, the gap between germline ends came to 8 bases. The CDR3 runs to 13 residues. CDR1 is SNHLY and CDR2 is FYNNEI in the germline V gene. The chain's CDR3 is CASRTELNTEAFF. The DNA for the CDR3 is TGTGCCAGCAGGACAGAGCTGAACACTGAAGCTTTCTTT.

The chain uses TRBV13 and TRBJ2-3, with 11 bases matching TRBD2. The V gene end was trimmed by 9 bases and the J gene end by 0 bases; junction bases not matched to a gene: 14. Germline V gene data show CDR1 as PRHDT and CDR2 as FYEKMQ (reference sequence). The CDR3 loop spans 18 amino acids. The CDR3: CASNQIAGGPSSTDTQYF. CDR3 DNA: TGTGCCAGTAACCAGATAGCGGGGGGGCCTTCTAGCACAGATACGCAGTATTTT.

The chain links TRBV29-1 to TRBJ1-1; no definite D call. The CDR3 runs to 12 residues. Trimming removed 4 bases from V and 0 bases from J, with 6 bases in between. Germline CDR1 is SQVTM and CDR2 is ANQGSEA. The CDR3 sequence is CSVGVMNTEAFF. The CDR3 DNA sequence: TGCAGCGTTGGAGTGATGAACACTGAAGCTTTCTTT.

This clonotype has just a few counts. The chain joins TRBV7-9 to TRBJ1-2, with D possibly TRBD1 on 5 matching bases. Trimming took off 10 bases at V and 6 bases at J, with 12 bases between the two ends. This CDR3 has 11 residues. Germline assignment: CDR1 SEHNR and CDR2 FQNEAQ (reference sequence). CDR3 protein: CATPRGDGYTF. The CDR3 bases are TGTGCCACCCCGCGGGGGGATGGCTACACCTTC.

This clonotype appeared a few times. The V and J genes are TRBV28 and TRBJ1-2, with D perhaps matching TRBD1 (5 bases). Germline CDR1 MDHEN, CDR2 SYDVKM. CDR3 length: 13 residues. Trimming took off 6 bases at V and 4 bases at J, with 12 bases between the two ends. CDR3 protein: CASRGPSPYGYTF. The CDR3 DNA is TGTGCCAGCAGGGGACCGAGTCCCTATGGCTACACCTTC.

This clonotype was picked up a small number of times. This chain uses TRBV28 with TRBJ1-1; no reliable D call. This CDR3 comprises 14 residues. Trimming removed 3 bases from V and 8 bases from J, with 16 bases in between. Germline V gives CDR1 MDHEN, CDR2 SYDVKM. As DNA, the CDR3 is TGTGCCAGCAGTTTTTGGAAACAGCAGCCAGAAGCTTTCTTT. Its protein product is CASSFWKQQPEAFF. The full variable domain, its missing parts supplied by reference TRBV28 and TRBJ1-1, is DVKVTQSSRYLVKRTGEKVFLECVQDMDHENMFWYRQDPGLGLRLIYFSYDVKMKEKGDIPEGYSVSREKKERFSLILESASTNQTSMYLCASSFWKQQPEAFFGQGTRLTVV.

The sample holds many counts of this clonotype. The CDR3 nucleotides read TGCAGTGCTAGACTAGCGGGCTACGAGCAGTACTTC. Translation gives CSARLAGYEQYF. V usage is TRBV20-1 and J usage is TRBJ2-7; 8 bases are shared with TRBD2. The ends lost 2 bases at V and 3 bases at J; junction bases unmatched: 0. The CDR3 runs 12 residues. Germline V lookup: CDR1 DFQATT, CDR2 SNEGSKA (reference sequence).

This clonotype has a handful of counts. For the CDR3, the DNA is TGTGCCAGCAGCGACCTTCTAGCGGGAAGCACAGATACGCAGTATTTT. This gives the protein CASSDLLAGSTDTQYF. The chain has TRBV9 and TRBJ2-3; 9 nucleotides match TRBD2. This CDR3 has 16 residues. With V trimmed by 3 bases and J by 0 bases, 5 bases remained unmatched. Germline CDR1 is SGDLS and CDR2 is YYNGEE.

The V call is TRBV19, the J call TRBJ2-3; D gene uncertain. The CDR3 totals 13 residues. V lost 1 base and J lost 5, with 7 bases in between. The germline CDR1 and CDR2 sequences are LNHDA and SQIVND (reference sequence). The CDR3 sequence: CASSIGTGDTQYF. The CDR3 DNA follows: TGTGCCAGTAGTATAGGGACGGGAGATACGCAGTATTTT.

The chain combines TRBV6-6 with TRBJ2-5; 10 bases are shared with TRBD2. Per germline, CDR1 MNHNY and CDR2 SVGAGI (reference sequence). V dropped 0 bases and J dropped 2; count of bases not matched to a gene: 3. CDR3 length: 16 residues. The DNA of the CDR3 is TGTGCCAGCAGTTACTCGGCTAGCGGGGGACAAGAGACCCAGTACTTC. Translation: CASSYSASGGQETQYF.

This clonotype was detected many times. This chain uses TRBV27 with TRBJ2-7; 10 positions agree with TRBD2. The CDR3 runs to 15 residues. Trimming removed 5 bases from V and 5 bases from J; junction bases left unmatched: 9. CDR1 is MNHEY, CDR2 SMNVEV, per germline (reference sequence). CDR3 sequence reads: CASSPLSGGADEQYF. CDR3 DNA sequence: TGTGCCAGCAGTCCGCTGAGCGGGGGGGCCGACGAGCAGTACTTC.

This clonotype was observed many times. This rearrangement joins TRBV7-9 to TRBJ2-1; 11 bases agree with TRBD1. Germline V gene sequence: CDR1 SEHNR, CDR2 FQNEAQ (reference sequence). V was pared by 5 bases and J by 5 bases, with 8 bases of the junction left unmatched. The CDR3 is made up of 16 amino acids. The CDR3 region has the DNA TGTGCCAGCAGCCGTTCCGGGACAGGGGGTAACAATGAGCAGTTCTTC. Amino acids: CASSRSGTGGNNEQFF.

This clonotype was found a few times. The chain recombines TRBV12-5 with TRBJ2-1, with 8 bases identical to TRBD2. Germline V gene lookup returns CDR1 LGHNT and CDR2 FRNRAP. The CDR3 length is 16 residues. J gave up 5 bases and V 0 bases, and 6 bases lay outside the gene matches. The CDR3 reads CASGLVLRGDDNEQFF. DNA for the CDR3: TGTGCTAGTGGTTTGGTGTTGCGGGGGGACGACAATGAGCAGTTCTTC. Together with reference TRBV12-5 and TRBJ2-1, the CDR3 gives the full variable domain: DARVTQTPRHKVTEMGQEVTMRCQPILGHNTVFWYRQTMMQGLELLAYFRNRAPLDDSGMPKDRFSAEMPDATLATLKIQPSEPRDSAVYFCASGLVLRGDDNEQFFGPGTRLTVL.

This clonotype was counted ten times or more. The CDR3, as DNA: TGTGCCAGCAGTTTAGGGTGGAGGGACCCTGCCTCCTACAATGAGCAGTTCTTC. Amino acids: CASSLGWRDPASYNEQFF. The rearrangement links TRBV12-3 or TRBV12-4 to TRBJ2-1; tentatively, D is TRBD2 (6 bases). The V and J ends lost 1 base and 0 bases respectively, with 16 bases between them. CDR3 length: 18 residues.

The chain carries TRBV11-2 and TRBJ2-3; 9 nucleotides agree with TRBD1. This CDR3 comprises 19 residues. Germline V gene sequence: CDR1 SGHAT, CDR2 FQNNGV. The V and J ends lost 5 bases and 1 base, in that order; junction bases with no gene match: 16. The CDR3 sequence is CASSQSRDRVLTRTDTQYF. The CDR3 DNA is TGTGCCAGCAGCCAATCCCGGGACAGGGTGTTAACACGCACAGATACGCAGTATTTT.

This clonotype was seen a handful of times. The chain joins TRBV27 to TRBJ1-5; D possibly corresponds to TRBD1 (5 bases). V dropped 5 bases and J dropped 3 bases, with 11 bases sitting between them. The germline CDR1 and CDR2 sequences are MNHEY and SMNVEV (reference sequence). The CDR3 runs to 14 residues. CDR3 in DNA: TGTGCCAGCAGTCCGGGACTACTCAATCAGCCCCAGCATTTT. Translating it yields CASSPGLLNQPQHF.

This clonotype occurred a few times. This sequence may be a read error, since a much larger clone differs from it by one base. The chain is built from TRBV30 and TRBJ2-3; D tentatively fits TRBD1 or TRBD2 (5 bases each). Germline loops: CDR1 GTSNPN, CDR2 SVGIG (reference sequence). Deletions cut 4 bases from V and 9 bases from J, with 17 bases between. The CDR3 contains 13 residues. The CDR3 sequence: CAWNGTQGLTQYF. CDR3 in DNA: TGTGCCTGGAATGGGACCCAAGGGCTGACGCAGTATTTT.

The rearrangement joins TRBV4-1 to TRBJ1-4, with 7 bases matching TRBD1. V lost 5 bases to trimming and J lost 8 bases; unmatched junction nucleotides: 11. Germline V gene data show CDR1 as MGHRA and CDR2 as YSYEKL. This CDR3 has 15 amino acids. The DNA of the CDR3 is TGCGCCAGCAGCTCACAGGGGAACGTTGTCGAAAAACTGTTTTTT. Translated, it gives CASSSQGNVVEKLFF.

This sequence joins TRBV4-1 and TRBJ2-7, with 8 nucleotides matching TRBD2. V was pared by 5 bases and J by 0 bases, with 15 bases of the junction left unmatched. This CDR3 is built from 18 residues. Germline CDR1 and CDR2: MGHRA and YSYEKL. CDR3 nucleotide sequence: TGCGCCAGCAGCTCCCTTACCCGAGCGGGAGCTTCCTCCTACGAGCAGTACTTC. Its translation: CASSSLTRAGASSYEQYF.

This sequence joins TRBV18 and TRBJ2-5; 12 nucleotides match TRBD2. V trimming: 2 bases; J trimming: 5 bases; junction bases outside the gene matches: 6. Germline CDR1 reads KGHSH; CDR2 reads LQKENI. The CDR3 totals 16 residues. The CDR3 protein is CASSPMRLAGAETQYF. The CDR3 DNA reads TGTGCCAGCTCACCAATGCGACTAGCGGGGGCTGAGACCCAGTACTTC.

This clonotype was counted between two and nine times. The chain is built from TRBV27 and TRBJ2-7; 7 bases align to TRBD2. The CDR3 length is 16 residues. V shed 1 base, J shed 6 bases, and the junction held 12 bases outside the gene matches. Germline V gene data show CDR1 as MNHEY and CDR2 as SMNVEV (reference sequence). CDR3 loop: CASSLYAGEGLPEQYF. DNA for the CDR3: TGTGCCAGCAGTTTATACGCGGGGGAGGGTCTCCCCGAGCAGTACTTC.

The genes are TRBV6-1 and TRBJ2-3; D gene ambiguous. CDR1 and CDR2 from the germline V gene are MNHNS and SASEGT. The CDR3 length is 13 residues. V dropped 5 bases and J dropped 6 bases, with 12 bases sitting between them. For the CDR3, the DNA is TGTGCCAGCAGTTACAATCAGTTGGATACGCAGTATTTT. Its translation: CASSYNQLDTQYF.

This clonotype came up a few times. J is TRBJ2-1 and V is TRBV5-8, with 7 bases lining up with TRBD2. The V gene's germline CDR1 is SGHTS and CDR2 YDEGEE. The CDR3 is made up of 15 amino acids. The V segment lost 0 bases and the J segment 7 bases; nucleotides outside the gene matches: 7. In DNA form, the CDR3 reads TGTGCCAGCAGCTTGGTCGTTTCGGGGGGAAATGAGCAGTTCTTC. Its translation is CASSLVVSGGNEQFF.

This clonotype was detected many times. V and J are TRBV20-1 and TRBJ2-5; 8 bases align to TRBD2. The germline CDR1 and CDR2 sequences are DFQATT and SNEGSKA (reference sequence). The V segment lost 0 bases and the J segment 4 bases; nucleotides outside the gene matches: 7. This CDR3 is 15 amino acids long. CDR3 in amino acids: CSAREAGRAGETQYF. As DNA, the CDR3 is TGCAGTGCTAGAGAGGCCGGGAGGGCCGGAGAGACCCAGTACTTC.

Notes on this clonotype: The junction and the germline gene differ at one end; a read error may be behind it. This chain connects TRBV29-1 to TRBJ1-2; 10 nucleotides match TRBD1. This CDR3 is built from 12 residues. Germline values: CDR1 SQVTM, CDR2 ANQGSEA. CDR3 in amino acids: CSGRDRGDGHTF. The CDR3 DNA reads TGCAGCGGCCGGGACAGGGGAGATGGCCACACCTTC.

Only a few counts were recorded for this clonotype. The chain recombines TRBV7-8 with TRBJ1-6, with 7 bases lining up with TRBD1. The CDR3 is made up of 14 amino acids. Germline-derived CDR1 and CDR2 are SGHVS and FQNEAQ. J was trimmed by 5 bases and V by 6 bases; bases with no gene match: 4. As DNA, the CDR3 is TGTGCCAGCAGTAACAGGGGAAATAATTCACCCCTCCACTTT. This codes for CASSNRGNNSPLHF.